The T cell receptor beta chain described here comes from a study of control samples from healthy donors and cancer patients. Generated by immunoSEQ multiplex PCR, the TCRdb table keeps only in-frame clones and is missing some. The sample carries roughly 52,000 clones, 85% to 95% recorded once. Per the germline V gene, CDR1 is SEHNR and CDR2 is FQNEAQ (reference sequence). The CDR3 sequence is 15 residues long. Germline trimming cut 5 bases from V and 1 base from J; bases unmatched to any gene: 5. The sequence came from a man aged 25-40 years in good health. The material sequenced was blood. The gene calls are TRBV7-9 and TRBJ1-2, with TRBD1 matching 9 bases. The CDR3 reads CASSGGDRVNYGYTF. The CDR3, as DNA: TGTGCCAGCAGCGGGGGGGACAGGGTTAACTATGGCTACACCTTC.